This T cell receptor (beta chain) stems from a study of PD-1 blockade in classical Hodgkin lymphoma. This clone was found once. Its antigen is not known. The germline V gene encodes CDR1 SGHAT and CDR2 FQNNGV. The CDR3 contains 15 residues. V was clipped by 5 bases and J by 5 bases; unmatched bases: 7. Assay used: immunoSEQ multiplex PCR; TCRdb lists only in-frame clones, some missing. The profile shows tens of thousands of clones, over 75% of them singletons. All patients relapsed after autologous stem cell transplantation, and brentuximab vedotin exposure varied. General study findings and limits: According to reports, newly diagnosed patients had lower baseline TCR diversity than healthy donors, and relapsed/refractory patients had lower baseline TCR diversity still. Exclusion applied to patients who initiated nivolumab less than 1 year following ASCT.

Sequenced here: peripheral blood mononuclear cells (PBMCs), sampled before the second cycle of nivolumab. This TCR derives from a human donor with classical Hodgkin lymphoma. The V and J genes are TRBV11-2 and TRBJ2-2; TRBD2 matches at 8 bases. The CDR3 DNA reads TGTGCCAGCAGCCCAAGCGGGAGCTCAACCGGGGAGCTGTTTTTT. This encodes CASSPSGSSTGELFF.